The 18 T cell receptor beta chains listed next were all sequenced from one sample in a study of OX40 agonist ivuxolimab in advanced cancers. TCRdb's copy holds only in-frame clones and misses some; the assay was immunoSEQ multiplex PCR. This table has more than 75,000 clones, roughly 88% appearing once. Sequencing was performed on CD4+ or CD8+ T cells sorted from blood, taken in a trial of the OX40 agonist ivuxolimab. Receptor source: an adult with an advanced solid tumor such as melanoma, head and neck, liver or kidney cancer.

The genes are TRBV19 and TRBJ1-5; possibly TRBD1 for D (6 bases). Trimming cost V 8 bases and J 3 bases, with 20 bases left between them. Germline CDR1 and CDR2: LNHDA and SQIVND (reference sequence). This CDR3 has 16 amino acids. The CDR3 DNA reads TGTGCCAGTGACCAGCCAGGGGAGTTTCTCAATCAGCCCCAGCATTTT. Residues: CASDQPGEFLNQPQHF.

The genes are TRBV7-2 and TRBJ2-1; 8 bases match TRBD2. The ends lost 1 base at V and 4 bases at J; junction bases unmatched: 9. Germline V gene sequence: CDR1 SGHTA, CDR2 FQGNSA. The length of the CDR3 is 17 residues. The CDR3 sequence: CASSLDQWTSPYNEQFF. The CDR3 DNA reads TGTGCCAGCAGCTTAGACCAATGGACTAGCCCTTACAATGAGCAGTTCTTC.

The CDR3 nucleotides read TGTGCCAGCAGTTGGGGATCGGCAGGCAATGAGCAGTTCTTC. Amino acid sequence: CASSWGSAGNEQFF. The chain employs TRBV6-5 and TRBJ2-1; D uncertain. Trimming stripped 4 bases from V and 6 bases from J, with 13 bases between. From germline, CDR1 is MNHEY and CDR2 SVGAGI. The CDR3 contains 14 residues.

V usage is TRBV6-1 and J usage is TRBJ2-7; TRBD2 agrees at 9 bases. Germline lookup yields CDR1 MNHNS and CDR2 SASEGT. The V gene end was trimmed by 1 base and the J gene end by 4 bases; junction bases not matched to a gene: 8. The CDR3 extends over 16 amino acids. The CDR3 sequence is CASSEVSAGGLYEQYF. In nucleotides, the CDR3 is TGTGCCAGCAGTGAAGTCTCAGCGGGGGGCCTATACGAGCAGTACTTC.

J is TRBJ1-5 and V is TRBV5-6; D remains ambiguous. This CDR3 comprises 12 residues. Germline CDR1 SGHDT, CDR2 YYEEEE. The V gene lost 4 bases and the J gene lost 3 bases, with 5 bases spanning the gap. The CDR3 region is CASSQVNQPQHF. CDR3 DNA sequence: TGTGCCAGCAGCCAAGTCAATCAGCCCCAGCATTTT. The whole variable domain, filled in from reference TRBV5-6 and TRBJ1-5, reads DAGVTQSPTHLIKTRGQQVTLRCSPKSGHDTVSWYQQALGQGPQFIFQYYEEEERQRGNFPDRFSGHQFPNYSSELNVNALLLGDSALYLCASSQVNQPQHFGDGTRLSIL.

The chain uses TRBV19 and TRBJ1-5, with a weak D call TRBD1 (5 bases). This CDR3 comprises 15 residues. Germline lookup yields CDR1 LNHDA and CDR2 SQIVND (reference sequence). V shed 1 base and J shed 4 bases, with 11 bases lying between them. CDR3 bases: TGTGCCAGTAGTATAGGAGGGACCTCTAATCAGCCCCAGCATTTT. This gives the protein CASSIGGTSNQPQHF.

CDR3 sequence: CASSVLGASTEAFF. The CDR3 region has the DNA TGTGCCAGCAGCGTCCTAGGGGCGAGCACTGAAGCTTTCTTT. The chain combines TRBV7-9 with TRBJ1-1, with a possible D match to TRBD1 (5 bases). The V gene's germline CDR1 is SEHNR and CDR2 FQNEAQ (reference sequence). The CDR3 runs 14 residues. V gave up 5 bases and J gave up 4 bases, with 14 bases separating them.

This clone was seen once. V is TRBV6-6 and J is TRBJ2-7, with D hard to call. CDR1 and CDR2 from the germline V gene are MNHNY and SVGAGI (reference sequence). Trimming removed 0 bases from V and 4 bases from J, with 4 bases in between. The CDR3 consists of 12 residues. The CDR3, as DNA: TGTGCCAGCAGTTACTCGGAGTACGAGCAGTACTTC. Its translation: CASSYSEYEQYF.

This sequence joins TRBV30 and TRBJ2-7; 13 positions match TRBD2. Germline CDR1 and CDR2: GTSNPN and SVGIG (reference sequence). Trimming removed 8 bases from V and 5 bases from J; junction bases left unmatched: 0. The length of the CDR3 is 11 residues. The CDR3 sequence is CAGTSGDEQYF. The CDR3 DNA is TGTGCCGGGACTAGCGGGGACGAGCAGTACTTC.

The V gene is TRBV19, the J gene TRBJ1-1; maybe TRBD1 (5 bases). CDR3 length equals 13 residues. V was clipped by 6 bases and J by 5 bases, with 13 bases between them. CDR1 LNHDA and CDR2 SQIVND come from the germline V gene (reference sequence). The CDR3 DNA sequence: TGTGCCAGTAGGAAGGGGACGGAGACTGAAGCTTTCTTT. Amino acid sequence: CASRKGTETEAFF.

The DNA for the CDR3 is TGTGCCAGCAGCTTGGATGGGGGAGGGCCGGGAGAGACCCAGTACTTC. Translating it yields CASSLDGGGPGETQYF. The chain combines TRBV5-6 with TRBJ2-5; TRBD2 agrees at 7 bases. The trim removed 0 bases at V and 4 bases at J, leaving 9 bases unmatched. Germline-derived CDR1 and CDR2 are SGHDT and YYEEEE. There are 16 residues in the CDR3. Based on the CDR3 plus reference TRBV5-6 and TRBJ2-5, the full variable domain is DAGVTQSPTHLIKTRGQQVTLRCSPKSGHDTVSWYQQALGQGPQFIFQYYEEEERQRGNFPDRFSGHQFPNYSSELNVNALLLGDSALYLCASSLDGGGPGETQYFGPGTRLLVL.

CDR3 DNA sequence: TGTGCCAGCAGCGCAAGACTAGCGGGAGCGGGTACCGGGGAGCTGTTTTTT. Translating gives CASSARLAGAGTGELFF. This chain uses TRBV7-9 with TRBJ2-2; 12 bases match TRBD2. This CDR3 spans 17 amino acids. After removal of 5 bases from V and 5 bases from J, the junction contained 9 bases not matched to a gene. Germline V CDR1 and CDR2: SEHNR, FQNEAQ (reference sequence).

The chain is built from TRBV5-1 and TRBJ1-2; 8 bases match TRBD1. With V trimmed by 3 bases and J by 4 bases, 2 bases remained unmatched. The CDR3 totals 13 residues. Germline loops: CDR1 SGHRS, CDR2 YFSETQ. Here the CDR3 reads CASSSTGAYGYTF. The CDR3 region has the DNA TGCGCCAGCAGCTCGACAGGGGCCTATGGCTACACCTTC.

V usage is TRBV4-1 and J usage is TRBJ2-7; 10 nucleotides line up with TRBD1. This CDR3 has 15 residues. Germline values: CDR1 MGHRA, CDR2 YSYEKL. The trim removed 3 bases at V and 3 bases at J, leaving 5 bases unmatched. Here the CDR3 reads CASSQGTGDYYEQYF. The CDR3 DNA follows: TGCGCCAGCAGCCAGGGGACAGGGGACTACTACGAGCAGTACTTC.

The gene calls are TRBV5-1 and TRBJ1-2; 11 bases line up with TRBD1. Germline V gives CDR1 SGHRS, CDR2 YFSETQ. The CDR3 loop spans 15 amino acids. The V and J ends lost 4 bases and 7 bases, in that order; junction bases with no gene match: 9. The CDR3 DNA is TGCGCCAGCAGCCCGACGGACAGGGGGCTGGGTGGCTACACCTTC. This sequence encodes CASSPTDRGLGGYTF.

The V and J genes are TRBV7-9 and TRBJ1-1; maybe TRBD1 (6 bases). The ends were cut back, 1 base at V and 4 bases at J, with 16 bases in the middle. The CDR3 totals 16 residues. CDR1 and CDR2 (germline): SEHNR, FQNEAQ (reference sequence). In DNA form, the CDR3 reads TGTGCCAGCAGCTTAGGTGGCGGCAGGGGTGCCACTGAAGCTTTCTTT. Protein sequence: CASSLGGGRGATEAFF.

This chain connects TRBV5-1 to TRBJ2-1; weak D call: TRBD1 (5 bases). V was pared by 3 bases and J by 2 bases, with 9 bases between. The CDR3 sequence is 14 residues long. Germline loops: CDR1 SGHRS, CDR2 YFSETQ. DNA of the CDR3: TGCGCCAGCAGCTCGTCAGGGACCTACAATGAGCAGTTCTTC. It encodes CASSSSGTYNEQFF.

DNA of the CDR3: TGCGCCAGCTCCCGAGGGGGGCCCGGGGCCAACGTCCTGACTTTC. It codes for CASSRGGPGANVLTF. The rearrangement uses TRBV5-1 and TRBJ2-6, with D perhaps matching TRBD1 or TRBD2 (6 bases each). This CDR3 comprises 15 residues. Germline V gives CDR1 SGHRS, CDR2 YFSETQ. Trimming removed 7 bases at V and 4 bases at J, with 15 bases between.